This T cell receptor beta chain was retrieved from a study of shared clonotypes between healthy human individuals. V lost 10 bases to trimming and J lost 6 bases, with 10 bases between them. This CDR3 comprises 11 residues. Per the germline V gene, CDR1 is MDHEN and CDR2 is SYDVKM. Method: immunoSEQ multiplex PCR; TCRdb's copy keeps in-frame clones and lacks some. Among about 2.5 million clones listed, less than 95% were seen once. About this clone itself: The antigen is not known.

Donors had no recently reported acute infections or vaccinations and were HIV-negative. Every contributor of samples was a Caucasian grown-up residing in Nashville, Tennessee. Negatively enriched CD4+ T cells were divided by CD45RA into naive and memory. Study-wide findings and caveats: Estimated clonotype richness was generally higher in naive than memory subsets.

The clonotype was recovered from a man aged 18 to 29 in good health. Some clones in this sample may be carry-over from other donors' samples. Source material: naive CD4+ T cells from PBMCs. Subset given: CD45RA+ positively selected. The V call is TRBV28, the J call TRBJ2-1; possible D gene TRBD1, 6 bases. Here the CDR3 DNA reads TGTGCCACCAGGACAGTCAATGAGCAGTTCTTC. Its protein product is CATRTVNEQFF.